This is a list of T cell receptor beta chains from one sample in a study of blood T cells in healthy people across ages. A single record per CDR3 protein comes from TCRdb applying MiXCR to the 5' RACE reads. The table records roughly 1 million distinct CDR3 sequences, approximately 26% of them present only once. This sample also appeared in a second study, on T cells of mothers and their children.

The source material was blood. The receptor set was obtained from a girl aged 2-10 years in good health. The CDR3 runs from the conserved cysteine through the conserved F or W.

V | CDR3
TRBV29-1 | CSVGFRGEFGEKLFF
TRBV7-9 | CASSQTGSFQPQHF
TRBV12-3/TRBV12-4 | CASGVGTQETQYF
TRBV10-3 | CAISVGSISSTDTQYF
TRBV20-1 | CSARPGTGEGEQFF
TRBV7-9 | CASSSMYGYTF
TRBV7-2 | CASSYLGAGATNEKLFF
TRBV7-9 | CASSQGDRLDYQAFF
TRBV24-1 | CATSRTGSTGELFF
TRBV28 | CASSLVQSYEQYF
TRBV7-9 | CASTSTGMDTEAFF
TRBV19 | CASSKTGGDEKLFF
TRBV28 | CASSFDDGNRPQHF
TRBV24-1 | CATSDLPSGIGGELFF
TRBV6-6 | CASLPRWINGDTQYF
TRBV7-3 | CASSSPGAGEQFF
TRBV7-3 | CASSFSGWDTEAFF
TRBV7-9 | CTSSSPGQPFNEQFF
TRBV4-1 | CASSQDGQGEPSGNTIYF
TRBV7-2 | CASSHGTDYNEQFF
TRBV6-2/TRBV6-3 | CASSYPTEAFF
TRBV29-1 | CSVVRRDLLIDTQYF
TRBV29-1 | CSVDGLPNLGNTIYF
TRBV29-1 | CSVALGSTGELFF
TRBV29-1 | CSVEFGAGSTDTQYF
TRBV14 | CASSQGKKWETQYF
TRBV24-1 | CATSDSRRGTDTQYF
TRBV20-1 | CSARDLQGSGNTIYF
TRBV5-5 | CASSPRRGQGIGELFF
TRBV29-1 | CSVVGQGTNEQFF
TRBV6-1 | CASSVPTWTSEAFF
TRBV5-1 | CASSQESDTQYF
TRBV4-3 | CASSQGAPGQLTYEQYF
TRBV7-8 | CASSLRGSGGGGETQYF
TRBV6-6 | CASSPNPTGKEKLFF
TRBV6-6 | CASRRFTGGNGYTF
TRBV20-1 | CSAGTSGPFTDTQYF
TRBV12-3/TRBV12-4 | CARNIPYEQYF
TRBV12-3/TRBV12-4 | CASSFAGETYIGQFF
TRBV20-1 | CSAGTGVRNQPQHF
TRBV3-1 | CASSPGLDPDTQYF
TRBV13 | CVSSLGSTRPLHF
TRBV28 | CASSPSGFYEAFF
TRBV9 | CASSVGDSGGAIEQFF
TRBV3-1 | CASSPSGTSGYSYEQYF
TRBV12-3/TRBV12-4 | CASSSVLFHGYTF